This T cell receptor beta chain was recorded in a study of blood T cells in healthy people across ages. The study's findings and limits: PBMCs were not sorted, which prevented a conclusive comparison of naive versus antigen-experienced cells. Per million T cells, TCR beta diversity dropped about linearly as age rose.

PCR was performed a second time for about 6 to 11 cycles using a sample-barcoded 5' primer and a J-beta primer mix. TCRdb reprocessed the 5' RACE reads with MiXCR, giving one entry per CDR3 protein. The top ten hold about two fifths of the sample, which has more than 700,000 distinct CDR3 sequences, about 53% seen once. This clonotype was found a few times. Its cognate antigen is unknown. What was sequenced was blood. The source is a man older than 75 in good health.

In DNA, the CDR3 is TGCAGTGCGGATTCCTCGACTAGCGGGAGAGCCACGGCCAAAAACATTCAGTACTTC. It specifies CSADSSTSGRATAKNIQYF. This chain connects TRBV20-1 to TRBJ2-4, with 12 bases lining up with TRBD2. With V trimmed by 6 bases and J by 1 base, 16 bases remained unmatched. CDR1 and CDR2 (germline): DFQATT, SNEGSKA (reference sequence). CDR3 length equals 19 residues.